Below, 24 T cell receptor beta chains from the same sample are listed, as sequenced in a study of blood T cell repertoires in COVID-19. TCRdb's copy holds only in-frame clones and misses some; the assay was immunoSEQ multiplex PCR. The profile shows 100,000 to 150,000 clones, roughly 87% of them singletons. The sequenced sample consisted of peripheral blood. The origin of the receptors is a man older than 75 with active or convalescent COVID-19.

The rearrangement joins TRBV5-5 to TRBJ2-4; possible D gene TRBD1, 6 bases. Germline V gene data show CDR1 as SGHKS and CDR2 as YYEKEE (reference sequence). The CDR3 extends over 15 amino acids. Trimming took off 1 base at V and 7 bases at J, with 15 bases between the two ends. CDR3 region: CASSLLGARANIQYF. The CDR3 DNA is TGTGCCAGCAGCTTGTTGGGGGCGCGGGCGAACATTCAGTACTTC.

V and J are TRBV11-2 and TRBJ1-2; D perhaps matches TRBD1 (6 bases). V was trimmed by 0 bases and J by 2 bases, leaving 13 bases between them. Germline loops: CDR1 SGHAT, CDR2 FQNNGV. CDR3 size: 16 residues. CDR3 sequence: CASSLDSRGRNYGYTF. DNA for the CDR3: TGTGCCAGCAGCTTAGACTCGCGGGGGCGCAACTATGGCTACACCTTC.

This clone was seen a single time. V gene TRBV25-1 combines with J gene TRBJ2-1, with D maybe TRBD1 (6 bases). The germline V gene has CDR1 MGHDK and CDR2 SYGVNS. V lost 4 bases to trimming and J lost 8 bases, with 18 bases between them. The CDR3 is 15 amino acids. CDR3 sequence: CASSGTGTSVDEQFF. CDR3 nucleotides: TGTGCCAGCAGTGGAACCGGGACATCCGTTGATGAGCAGTTCTTC.

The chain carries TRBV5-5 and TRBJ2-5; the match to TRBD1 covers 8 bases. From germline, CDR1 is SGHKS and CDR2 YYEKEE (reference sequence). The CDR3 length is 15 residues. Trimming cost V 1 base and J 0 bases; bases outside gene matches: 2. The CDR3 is CASSLTGGYQETQYF. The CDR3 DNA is TGTGCCAGCAGCTTGACAGGGGGGTACCAAGAGACCCAGTACTTC. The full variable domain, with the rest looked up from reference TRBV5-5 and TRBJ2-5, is DAGVTQSPTHLIKTRGQQVTLRCSPISGHKSVSWYQQVLGQGPQFIFQYYEKEERGRGNFPDRFSARQFPNYSSELNVNALLLGDSALYLCASSLTGGYQETQYFGPGTRLLVL.

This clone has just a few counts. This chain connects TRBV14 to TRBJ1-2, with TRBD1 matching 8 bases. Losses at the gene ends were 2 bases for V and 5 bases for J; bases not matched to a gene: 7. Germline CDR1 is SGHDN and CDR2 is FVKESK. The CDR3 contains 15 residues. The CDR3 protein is CASSQMPGGWYGYTF. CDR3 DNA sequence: TGTGCCAGCAGCCAAATGCCAGGGGGCTGGTATGGCTACACCTTC.

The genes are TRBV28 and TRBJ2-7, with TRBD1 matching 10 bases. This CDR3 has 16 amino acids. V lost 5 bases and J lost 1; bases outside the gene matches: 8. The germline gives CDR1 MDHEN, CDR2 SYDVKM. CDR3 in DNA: TGTGCCAGCAGTCCAAACGGACAGGGGGGGTCCTACGAGCAGTACTTC. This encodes CASSPNGQGGSYEQYF.

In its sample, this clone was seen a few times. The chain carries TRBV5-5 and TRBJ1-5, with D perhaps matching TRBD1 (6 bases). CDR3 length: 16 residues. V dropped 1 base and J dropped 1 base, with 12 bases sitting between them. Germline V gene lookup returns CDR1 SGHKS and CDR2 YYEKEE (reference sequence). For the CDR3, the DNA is TGTGCCAGCAGCTTGACCGGGACACTCAGCAATCAGCCCCAGCATTTT. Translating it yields CASSLTGTLSNQPQHF.

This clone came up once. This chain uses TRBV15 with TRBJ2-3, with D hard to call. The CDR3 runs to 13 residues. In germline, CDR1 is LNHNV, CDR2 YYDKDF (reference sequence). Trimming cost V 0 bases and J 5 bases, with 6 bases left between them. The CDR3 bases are TGTGCCACCAGCAGAGATAACGGAGATACGCAGTATTTT. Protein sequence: CATSRDNGDTQYF.

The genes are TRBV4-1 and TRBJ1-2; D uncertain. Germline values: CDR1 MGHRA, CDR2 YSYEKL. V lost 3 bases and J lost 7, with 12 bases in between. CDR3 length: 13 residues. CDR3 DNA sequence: TGCGCCAGCAGCCACCCTACTGAGGGTGGCTACACCTTC. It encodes CASSHPTEGGYTF.

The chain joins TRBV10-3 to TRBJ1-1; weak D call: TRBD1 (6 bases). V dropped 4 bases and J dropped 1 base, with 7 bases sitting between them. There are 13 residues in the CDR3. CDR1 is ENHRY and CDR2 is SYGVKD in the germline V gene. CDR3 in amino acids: CAISGTANTEAFF. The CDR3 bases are TGTGCCATCAGTGGGACAGCGAACACTGAAGCTTTCTTT.

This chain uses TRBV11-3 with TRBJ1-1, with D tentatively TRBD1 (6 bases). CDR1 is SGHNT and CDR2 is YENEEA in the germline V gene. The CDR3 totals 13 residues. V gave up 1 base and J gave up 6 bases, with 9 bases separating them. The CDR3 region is CASSLGQVSEAFF. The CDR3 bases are TGTGCCAGCAGCTTAGGACAGGTCTCTGAAGCTTTCTTT.

The CDR3 region has the DNA TGTGCCAGCAGCTTGGGTGGGACAGGAGGAATCGGGGAGCTGTTTTTT. Residues: CASSLGGTGGIGELFF. The chain carries TRBV5-4 and TRBJ2-2; 8 bases line up with TRBD1. The CDR3 has 16 amino acids. Germline trimming cut 0 bases from V and 7 bases from J; bases unmatched to any gene: 8. From germline, CDR1 is SGHNT and CDR2 YYREEE (reference sequence).

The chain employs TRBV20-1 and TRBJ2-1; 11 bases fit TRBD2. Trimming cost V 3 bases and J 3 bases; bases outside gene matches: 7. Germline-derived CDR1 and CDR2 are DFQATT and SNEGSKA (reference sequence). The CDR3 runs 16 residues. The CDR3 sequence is CSASPRLAGIYNEQFF. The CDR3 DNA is TGCAGTGCTAGTCCGAGACTAGCGGGGATCTACAATGAGCAGTTCTTC.

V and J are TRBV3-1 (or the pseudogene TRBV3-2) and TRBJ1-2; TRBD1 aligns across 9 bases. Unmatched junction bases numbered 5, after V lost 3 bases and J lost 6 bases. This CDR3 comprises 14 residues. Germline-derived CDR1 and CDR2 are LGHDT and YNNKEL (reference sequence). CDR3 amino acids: CASSHQDRGHGYTF. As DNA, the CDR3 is TGTGCCAGCAGCCATCAGGACAGGGGACATGGCTACACCTTC.

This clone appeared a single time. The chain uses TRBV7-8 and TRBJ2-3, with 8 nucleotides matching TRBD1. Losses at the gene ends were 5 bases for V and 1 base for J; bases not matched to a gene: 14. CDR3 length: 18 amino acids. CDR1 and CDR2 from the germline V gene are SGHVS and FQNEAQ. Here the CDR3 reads CASSTRTGTDFGTDTQYF. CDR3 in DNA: TGTGCCAGCAGCACCCGGACAGGGACGGACTTCGGCACAGATACGCAGTATTTT.

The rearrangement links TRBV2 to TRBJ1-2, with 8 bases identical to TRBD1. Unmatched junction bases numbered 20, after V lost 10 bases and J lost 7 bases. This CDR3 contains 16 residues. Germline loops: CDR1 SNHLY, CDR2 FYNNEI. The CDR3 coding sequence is TGTGCCACCACCCTCAGCTTTGGACAGGGATCGGGTGGCTACACCTTC. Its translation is CATTLSFGQGSGGYTF.

The CDR3 protein is CASRPGQGRSNTGELFF. CDR3 nucleotides: TGTGCCAGTAGACCGGGACAGGGGAGGTCCAACACCGGGGAGCTGTTTTTT. The J gene is TRBJ2-2, the V gene TRBV19; 10 bases match TRBD1. Germline assignment: CDR1 LNHDA and CDR2 SQIVND (reference sequence). The CDR3 has 17 residues. Trimming removed 6 bases from V and 2 bases from J; junction bases left unmatched: 9.

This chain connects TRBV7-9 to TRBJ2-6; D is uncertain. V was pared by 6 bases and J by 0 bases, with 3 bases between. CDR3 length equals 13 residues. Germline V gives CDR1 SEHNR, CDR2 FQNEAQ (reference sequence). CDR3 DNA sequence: TGTGCCAGCAGTAGCTCTGGGGCCAACGTCCTGACTTTC. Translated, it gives CASSSSGANVLTF.

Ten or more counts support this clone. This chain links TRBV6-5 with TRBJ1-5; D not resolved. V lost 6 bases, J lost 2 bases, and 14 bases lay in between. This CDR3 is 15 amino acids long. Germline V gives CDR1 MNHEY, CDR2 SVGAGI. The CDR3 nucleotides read TGTGCCAGCAGACCCGATTGGTCGGGCAATCAGCCCCAGCATTTT. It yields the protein CASRPDWSGNQPQHF.

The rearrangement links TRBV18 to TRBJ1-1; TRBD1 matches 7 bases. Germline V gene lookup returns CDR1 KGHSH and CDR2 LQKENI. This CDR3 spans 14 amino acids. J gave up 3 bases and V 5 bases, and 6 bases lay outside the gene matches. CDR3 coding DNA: TGTGCCAGCTCAGCAGGGGGTTCTGACACTGAAGCTTTCTTT. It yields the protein CASSAGGSDTEAFF.

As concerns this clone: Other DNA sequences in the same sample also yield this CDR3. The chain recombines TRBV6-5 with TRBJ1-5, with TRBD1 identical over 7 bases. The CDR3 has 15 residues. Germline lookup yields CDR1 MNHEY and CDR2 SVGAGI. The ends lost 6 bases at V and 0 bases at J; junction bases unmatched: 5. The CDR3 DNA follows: TGTGCCAGCAGCCGACAGGGCCTTAGCAATCAGCCCCAGCATTTT. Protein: CASSRQGLSNQPQHF.

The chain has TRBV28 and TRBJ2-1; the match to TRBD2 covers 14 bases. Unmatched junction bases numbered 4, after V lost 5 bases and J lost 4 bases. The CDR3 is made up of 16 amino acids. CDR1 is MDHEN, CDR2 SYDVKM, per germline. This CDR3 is CASSPRTSGGYNEQFF. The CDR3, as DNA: TGTGCCAGCAGTCCCCGGACTAGCGGGGGGTACAATGAGCAGTTCTTC.

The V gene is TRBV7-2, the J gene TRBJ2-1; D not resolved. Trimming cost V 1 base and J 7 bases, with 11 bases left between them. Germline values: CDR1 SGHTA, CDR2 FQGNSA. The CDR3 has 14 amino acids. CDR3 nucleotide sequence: TGTGCCAGCAGCTTAGAGGTAAACGGGAATGAGCAGTTCTTC. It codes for CASSLEVNGNEQFF.

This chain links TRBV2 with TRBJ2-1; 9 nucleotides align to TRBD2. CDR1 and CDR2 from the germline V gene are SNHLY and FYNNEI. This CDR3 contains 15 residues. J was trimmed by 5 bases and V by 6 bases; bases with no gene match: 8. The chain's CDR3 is CASRDAGGLNNEQFF. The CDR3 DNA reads TGTGCCAGCAGAGATGCGGGGGGGCTAAACAATGAGCAGTTCTTC. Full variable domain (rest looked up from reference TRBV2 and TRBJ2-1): EPEVTQTPSHQVTQMGQEVILRCVPISNHLYFYWYRQILGQKVEFLVSFYNNEISEKSEIFDDQFSVERPDGSNFTLKIRSTKLEDSAMYFCASRDAGGLNNEQFFGPGTRLTVL.